This section outlines one TCR beta chain sequence together with its context. Antigen unknown. A much larger clonotype is one base distant, so this may be a read error. Those donating, healthy Caucasian individuals from Russia, were aged about 6 to 95. Every donor gave ten milliliters of peripheral blood. The sample comes from a study of blood T cells in healthy people across ages. The study's findings and limits: More naive CD4+ cells and higher diversity were found in long-lived than in aged donors.

Using a J-beta primer mix together with a sample-barcoded 5' primer, a second PCR was run for roughly 6 to 11 cycles. TCRdb re-called the 5' RACE reads through MiXCR, storing one row per CDR3 protein. The data hold some 1.5 million distinct CDR3 sequences, with over 25% observed a single time. Trimming took 3 bases from V and 1 from J, leaving 13 bases between them. Germline V gene data show CDR1 as SGDLS and CDR2 as YYNGEE. The CDR3 has 15 amino acids. Material for sequencing was blood. The chain recombines TRBV9 with TRBJ2-5, with D uncertain. The TCR was taken from a woman aged 25 to 39 in good health. The CDR3 spells CASSESSDGQETQYF. CDR3 coding DNA: TGTGCCAGCAGCGAAAGCTCCGACGGCCAAGAGACCCAGTACTTC.